This T cell receptor beta chain was captured by sequencing in a study of technical replicates of blood from several donors (TCRdb year 2017). This clone came up once. It lacks a known antigen. Base qualities are missing; no much larger clone stands one base away. The library relied on the immunoSEQ multiplex PCR assay. In its TCRdb copy, this immuneACCESS table keeps in-frame sequences only and misses some clones. Where compared with another copy, unresolved V genes explain less than half of these, and the others have no known cause. This sample holds 80,000 or so clones; roughly 98% were observed only once. The ten biggest clones cover more than 0.12% of the sample. The TCR comes from a human donor in good health. Sequences were obtained from T cells isolated from PBMCs.

The bases are TGTGCCAGCAGCCTGGGCCCCCTTGAGCAGTTCTTC. Its protein is CASSLGPLEQFF. The chain is encoded by TRBV7-9 joined to TRBJ2-1, with the identity of the D gene unclear. Reading from cysteine to phenylalanine, the CDR3 counts 12 amino acids. The only DNA kept is the CDR3, 36 bases in frame from the first base. V lost 5 bases and J lost 9 bases; the stretch between them is 11 bases long. The germline V gene (reference sequence) provides CDR1 SEHNR and CDR2 FQNEAQ.